A single sample gave rise to the 14 T cell receptor beta chains below, sequenced in a study of cytomegalovirus exposure and HLA in healthy donors. Primers: 60 Vbeta forward and 13 Jbeta reverse. Measured with immunoSEQ multiplex PCR; TCRdb has only the in-frame clones, and not every one. The repertoire holds roughly 180,000 clones, with roughly 80% as singletons. Sample: PBMCs. Receptors were obtained from a male donor in good health and CMV-seronegative.

J is TRBJ2-2 and V is TRBV7-2; D ambiguous. Germline V gene lookup returns CDR1 SGHTA and CDR2 FQGNSA. The CDR3 runs to 12 residues. V lost 6 bases and J 7 bases, leaving 9 bases between the germline ends. The CDR3 loop is CASRREIGELFF. Here the CDR3 DNA reads TGTGCCAGCAGACGAGAAATCGGGGAGCTGTTTTTT.

The chain links TRBV28 to TRBJ1-2; D remains ambiguous. CDR3 length: 16 residues. Trimming took 11 bases from V and 5 from J, leaving 27 bases between them. Germline V CDR1 and CDR2: MDHEN, SYDVKM. The CDR3 reads CACGVRGSSKTYGYTF. The CDR3, as DNA: TGTGCCTGCGGCGTTCGGGGTTCTAGTAAGACTTATGGCTACACCTTC.

Only a few counts were recorded for this clone. The chain is built from TRBV4-1 and TRBJ2-7, with 10 bases matching TRBD2. J lost 0 bases, V lost 5 bases, and 7 bases had no gene match. The CDR3 runs to 16 residues. CDR1 is MGHRA, CDR2 YSYEKL, per germline. The CDR3 loop is CASSGKAGGVSYEQYF. The CDR3 DNA is TGCGCCAGCAGCGGGAAAGCGGGAGGGGTCTCCTACGAGCAGTACTTC.

V is TRBV11-2 and J is TRBJ2-2; perhaps TRBD1 as D (6 bases). The CDR3 length is 13 residues. In germline, CDR1 is SGHAT, CDR2 FQNNGV. Trimming shortened V by 2 bases and J by 6 bases, and 7 bases separated the two germline ends. CDR3 residues: CASSLKGAGELFF. Written as DNA, the CDR3 is TGTGCCAGCAGCTTAAAGGGGGCCGGGGAGCTGTTTTTT.

The chain uses TRBV10-1 and TRBJ1-1, with 8 bases lining up with TRBD1. Germline assignment: CDR1 WNHNN and CDR2 SYGVQD (reference sequence). This CDR3 is 15 amino acids long. The J segment lost 5 bases and the V segment lost 4 bases, leaving 9 bases of the junction unmatched. This chain's CDR3 is CASSARGRKKTEAFF. In DNA, the CDR3 is TGCGCCAGCAGTGCCAGGGGGCGGAAGAAAACTGAAGCTTTCTTT.

This clone showed up just once. The chain has TRBV21-1 and TRBJ2-7; the table assigns TRBD2, which was not confirmed against the DNA. TRBV21-1 is tagged as a pseudogene. The length of the CDR3 is 15 residues. CDR3 residues: CASSKAGGTSYEQYF. In DNA form, the CDR3 reads TGTGCCAGCAGCAAAGCTGGCGGTACATCCTACGAGCAGTACTTC.

A few counts support this clone. The chain is built from TRBV5-1 and TRBJ2-1, with 9 positions matching TRBD1. The V segment lost 4 bases and the J segment 2 bases; nucleotides outside the gene matches: 4. The CDR3 sequence is 15 residues long. Germline values: CDR1 SGHRS, CDR2 YFSETQ. The DNA of the CDR3 is TGCGCCAGCAGCCCCCGGGACAGGGCCTACAATGAGCAGTTCTTC. This codes for CASSPRDRAYNEQFF.

CDR3: CASSESGSSYEQYF. CDR3 coding DNA: TGTGCCAGCAGTGAGTCGGGGAGCTCCTACGAGCAGTACTTC. The chain couples TRBV25-1 to TRBJ2-7; D may be TRBD2 (5 bases). The length of the CDR3 is 14 residues. The V end lost 3 bases, the J end lost 0 bases, and 9 bases lay between the germline ends. Germline CDR1 is MGHDK and CDR2 is SYGVNS.

This chain links TRBV7-3 with TRBJ2-7; 8 nucleotides align to TRBD1. V dropped 1 base and J dropped 4; count of bases not matched to a gene: 6. CDR1 is SGHTA, CDR2 FQGTGA, per germline. The CDR3 length is 15 residues. In DNA form, the CDR3 reads TGTGCCAGCAGCTTAAACCAGGGGGCTCAGTACGAGCAGTACTTC. It encodes CASSLNQGAQYEQYF.

The CDR3 DNA is TGCGCCAGCAGCTTGGTGATGTCGGGGGAGACCCAGTACTTC. The encoded protein is CASSLVMSGETQYF. The V call is TRBV5-1, the J call TRBJ2-5; D might be TRBD2 (5 bases). The germline CDR1 and CDR2 sequences are SGHRS and YFSETQ. V was cut by 0 bases and J by 5 bases, with 11 bases left in between. CDR3 length equals 14 residues.

The chain uses TRBV29-1 and TRBJ2-1; TRBD2 agrees at 9 bases. Germline lookup yields CDR1 SQVTM and CDR2 ANQGSEA. The V and J ends lost 7 bases and 3 bases, in that order; junction bases with no gene match: 10. This CDR3 region has 15 residues. CDR3 sequence: CSASRLAEDYNEQFF. DNA of the CDR3: TGCAGCGCTTCCAGACTAGCGGAAGACTACAATGAGCAGTTCTTC.

J is TRBJ2-7 and V is TRBV6-5; 7 bases line up with TRBD1. The CDR3 runs 13 residues. Trimming cost V 5 bases and J 3 bases; bases outside gene matches: 4. Germline V lookup: CDR1 MNHEY, CDR2 SVGAGI. CDR3 DNA sequence: TGTGCCAGCAGTACAACAGGGGACTACGAGCAGTACTTC. Protein: CASSTTGDYEQYF.

CDR3 sequence (DNA): TGTGCCAGCAGCTTGGATATGGGAGGAGAGACCCAGTACTTC. Translated: CASSLDMGGETQYF. The V call is TRBV5-4, the J call TRBJ2-5; perhaps TRBD2 as D (6 bases). Germline V gene sequence: CDR1 SGHNT, CDR2 YYREEE (reference sequence). The germline V and J ends were trimmed by 0 bases and 4 bases, with 10 bases remaining between them. CDR3 length: 14 residues. Full variable domain (remainder filled in from reference TRBV5-4 and TRBJ2-5): ETGVTQSPTHLIKTRGQQVTLRCSSQSGHNTVSWYQQALGQGPQFIFQYYREEENGRGNFPPRFSGLQFPNYSSELNVNALELDDSALYLCASSLDMGGETQYFGPGTRLLVL.

This clone was detected only once. The chain's CDR3 is CASRQASGGLSDTQYF. CDR3 DNA sequence: TGTGCCAGTAGACAGGCTAGCGGGGGGTTGTCAGATACGCAGTATTTT. The chain recombines TRBV19 with TRBJ2-3; 11 nucleotides align to TRBD2. V was clipped by 6 bases and J by 4 bases; unmatched bases: 9. Germline V gene lookup returns CDR1 LNHDA and CDR2 SQIVND (reference sequence). CDR3 length: 16 residues.